This T cell receptor (beta chain) was identified during a study of cytomegalovirus exposure and HLA in healthy donors. PCR employed 60 Vbeta and 13 Jbeta primers. The assay was immunoSEQ multiplex PCR, and TCRdb's table has in-frame clones only and misses some. Its listing shows about 210,000 clones. Study findings and constraints: In a later analysis, the majority of CMV-associated beta chains seemingly showed HLA restriction. Most TCRs appeared rarely, but some public TCRs recurred in many donors.

The germline V gene encodes CDR1 SGHVS and CDR2 FNYEAQ. With V trimmed by 3 bases and J by 1 base, 3 bases remained unmatched. CDR3 size: 16 residues. A note on this clone: Its antigen is as yet unknown.

The source of this sequence is a woman in her 30s in good health and CMV-seropositive. V is TRBV7-6 and J is TRBJ1-3, with TRBD1 identical over 10 bases. Sequenced: PBMCs. CDR3 sequence reads: CASSFGTGVSGNTIYF. In DNA form, the CDR3 reads TGTGCCAGCAGCTTCGGGACAGGGGTTTCTGGAAACACCATATATTTT.